One TCR beta chain is described in this entry. These data originate in a study of cytomegalovirus exposure and HLA in healthy donors. Trimming took 3 bases from V and 4 from J, leaving 15 bases between them. Germline assignment: CDR1 MRHNA and CDR2 SNTAGT. This CDR3 region has 15 residues. PCR primers comprised 60 Vbeta and 13 Jbeta primers. The protocol was immunoSEQ multiplex PCR, while the TCRdb copy is restricted to in-frame clones and leaves out a portion. Of tens of thousands of clones in the sample, 72% were seen once. This TCR was sampled from a woman aged 50 to 60 in good health and CMV-seronegative. The rearrangement joins TRBV6-4 to TRBJ1-2; possible D gene TRBD1, 5 bases. The sample consisted of PBMCs. The CDR3 spells CASSEGSGSAYGYTF. The CDR3 region has the DNA TGTGCCAGCAGTGAAGGGTCAGGGTCGGCCTATGGCTACACCTTC.